This T cell receptor beta chain was obtained from a study of regulatory T cells in long-lasting Graves disease. Study-level information: The study counted Graves' disease as persistent given over 5 years of antithyroid drugs and positive TSH receptor antibodies. Whole-study results and caveats: Public clonotype sharing was higher in persistent than newly diagnosed patients.

Libraries of TCR beta came from iRepertoire HTBI primers plus Arm-PCR of CDR3 regions. Original processing methods: Across the samples, identification revealed about 62 TRBV and 11 to 15 TRBJ segments. Using its own MiXCR run on the multiplex PCR reads, TCRdb lists one record per CDR3 protein. The V and J calls and clone size are TCRdb's, not the authors'. The sample lists some 280,000 distinct CDR3 sequences, approximately 20% occurring once. The germline V and J ends were trimmed by 3 bases and 6 bases, with 15 bases remaining between them. This CDR3 has 14 residues. Time point defined: persistent/refractory GD, antithyroid drugs over 5 years with positive TRAb. From RNA extracted from PBMCs, the TCR library was made. Roughly 10 milliliters of peripheral blood were taken and placed in EDTA tubes. This clonotype has at least ten counts. Its target is not known.

The sequence was collected from a female donor with Graves disease. Sequencing was performed on peripheral blood mononuclear cells (PBMCs), taken when the disease was refractory, from a patient treated with antithyroid drugs. The rearrangement joins TRBV12-3 or TRBV12-4 to TRBJ2-7; D is uncertain. The CDR3 sequence: CASSLAGTPIEQYF. As DNA, the CDR3 is TGTGCCAGCAGTTTGGCAGGAACCCCTATCGAGCAGTACTTC.